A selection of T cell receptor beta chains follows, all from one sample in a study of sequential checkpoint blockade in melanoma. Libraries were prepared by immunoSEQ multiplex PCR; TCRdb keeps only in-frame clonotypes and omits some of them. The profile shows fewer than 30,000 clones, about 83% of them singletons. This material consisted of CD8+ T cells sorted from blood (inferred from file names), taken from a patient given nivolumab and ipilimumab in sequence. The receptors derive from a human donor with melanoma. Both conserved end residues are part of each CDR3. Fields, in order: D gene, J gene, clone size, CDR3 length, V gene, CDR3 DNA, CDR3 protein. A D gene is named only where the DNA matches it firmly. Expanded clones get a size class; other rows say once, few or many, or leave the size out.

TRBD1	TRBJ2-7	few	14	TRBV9	TGTGCCAGCAGCCCCGGGACAGGGTTCTACGAGCAGTACTTC	CASSPGTGFYEQYF
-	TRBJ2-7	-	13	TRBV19	TGTGCCAGTAGTGCGGGGATTTCCTACGAGCAGTACTTC	CASSAGISYEQYF
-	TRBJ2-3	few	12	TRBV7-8	TGTGCCAGCAGCCCCAGTTTTGATACGCAGTATTTT	CASSPSFDTQYF
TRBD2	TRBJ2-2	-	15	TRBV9	TGTGCCAGCAGCGTTGGCGGGAGGGGCACCGGGGAGCTGTTTTTT	CASSVGGRGTGELFF
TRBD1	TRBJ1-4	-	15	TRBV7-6	TGTGCCAGCACCCCAGGAAGGGGGCGGAATGAAAAACTGTTTTTT	CASTPGRGRNEKLFF
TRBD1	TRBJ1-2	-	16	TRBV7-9	TGTGCCAGCAGCCCCCGGACAGGACCCCACGTGGGGGGCTACACCTTC	CASSPRTGPHVGGYTF
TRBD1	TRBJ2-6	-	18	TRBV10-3	TGTGCCATCAGGGATCGGGACAGGAGTCGCTCTGGGGCCAACGTCCTGACTTTC	CAIRDRDRSRSGANVLTF
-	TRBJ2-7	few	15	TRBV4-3	TGCGCCAGCAGCCAAGGGGCTAGCTATGACTACGAGCAGTACTTC	CASSQGASYDYEQYF
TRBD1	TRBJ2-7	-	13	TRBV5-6	TGTGCCAGCAGCGGGGACAGGATCTACGAGCAGTACTTC	CASSGDRIYEQYF
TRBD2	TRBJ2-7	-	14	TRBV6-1	TGTGCCACCAACCTAGCGGGAGGCCCCTACGAGCAGTACTTC	CATNLAGGPYEQYF
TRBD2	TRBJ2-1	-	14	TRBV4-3	TGCGCCAGCAGCCACAGACTAGCGGGAGGCGAGCAGTTCTTC	CASSHRLAGGEQFF
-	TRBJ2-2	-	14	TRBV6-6	TGTGCCAGCAGTTACTCCCCGGGACTCTGGGAGCTGTTTTTT	CASSYSPGLWELFF
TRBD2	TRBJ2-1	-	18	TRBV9	TGTGCCAGCAGCGCCTACCAGGGACTAACCCTAGAAACGAATGAGCAGTTCTTC	CASSAYQGLTLETNEQFF
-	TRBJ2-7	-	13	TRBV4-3	TGCGCCAGCAGCCAGGGCGGGGGCGGCGAGCAGTACTTC	CASSQGGGGEQYF
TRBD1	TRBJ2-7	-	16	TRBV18	TGTGCCAGCTCACCCGGGACAGGGGTGAGCTCCTACGAGCAGTACTTC	CASSPGTGVSSYEQYF
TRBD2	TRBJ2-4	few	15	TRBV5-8	TGTGCCAGCAGCTTCGGATGGACTAGCGGAAACATTCAGTACTTC	CASSFGWTSGNIQYF
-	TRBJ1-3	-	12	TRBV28	TGTGCCAGCAGTTTTTCAGGAAACACCATATATTTT	CASSFSGNTIYF
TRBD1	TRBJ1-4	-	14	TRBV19	TGTGCCAGTACCCCGACAGGGGGGCCGGGAAAACTGTTTTTT	CASTPTGGPGKLFF
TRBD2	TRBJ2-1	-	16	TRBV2	TGTGCCAGCAGTGAACTAGGACTAGCGGGGGATTTTGAGCAGTTCTTC	CASSELGLAGDFEQFF
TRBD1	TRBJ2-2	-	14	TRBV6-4	TGTGCCAGCAGTGACTCAAGGGGGCCCGGGGAGCTGTTTTTT	CASSDSRGPGELFF
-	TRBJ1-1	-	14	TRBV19	TGTGCCAGTAGTAGCTGGGGGGGGGACACTGAAGCTTTCTTT	CASSSWGGDTEAFF
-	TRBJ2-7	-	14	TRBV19	TGTGCCAGTAGTCCGGGACTGGATTTCTACGAGCAGTACTTC	CASSPGLDFYEQYF
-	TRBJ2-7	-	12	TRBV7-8	TGTGCCAGCAGCTTATTCACCTACGAGCAGTACTTC	CASSLFTYEQYF
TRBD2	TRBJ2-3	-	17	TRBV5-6	TGTGCCAGCAGCTTGAATGGGCGGGGGGGCCCCCCAGATACGCAGTATTTT	CASSLNGRGGPPDTQYF
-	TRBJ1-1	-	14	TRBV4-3	TGCGCCAGCAGCCAAGCGGAGATGAACACTGAAGCTTTCTTT	CASSQAEMNTEAFF
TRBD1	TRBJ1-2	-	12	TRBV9	TGTGCCAGCAGCCACGACAGGGCGGGCTACACCTTC	CASSHDRAGYTF
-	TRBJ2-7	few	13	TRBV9	TGTGCCAGCAGCGTTGACTTACACTACGAGCAGTACTTC	CASSVDLHYEQYF
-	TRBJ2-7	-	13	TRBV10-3	TGTGCCATCGTCGACTCCCCGAAAAACGAGCAGTACTTC	CAIVDSPKNEQYF
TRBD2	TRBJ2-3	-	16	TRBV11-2	TGTGCCAGCAGCGGGCGGACTAGCGGGGAAACAGATACGCAGTATTTT	CASSGRTSGETDTQYF
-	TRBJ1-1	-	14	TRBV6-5	TGTGCCAGCAGTCCGGGTCTAGGAGGGACTGAAGCTTTCTTT	CASSPGLGGTEAFF
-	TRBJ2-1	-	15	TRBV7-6	TGTGCCAGCAGCTTATCGGGAAGCTCCTACAATGAGCAGTTCTTC	CASSLSGSSYNEQFF
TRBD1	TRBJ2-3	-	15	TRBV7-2	TGTGCCAGCAGCTTCCGGGACAGGGCCCCAGATACGCAGTATTTT	CASSFRDRAPDTQYF
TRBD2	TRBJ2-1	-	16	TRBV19	TGTGCCAGCACGGGCTGGACTAGCGGGACCTACAATGAGCAGTTCTTC	CASTGWTSGTYNEQFF
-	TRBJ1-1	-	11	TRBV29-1	TGCAGCGTTGAGGATAGCATGGGAGCTTTCTTT	CSVEDSMGAFF
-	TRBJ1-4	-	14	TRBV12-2	TGTGCAAGTCGCCGACAGGGGCGTAAGGAAAAACTGTTTTTT	CASRRQGRKEKLFF
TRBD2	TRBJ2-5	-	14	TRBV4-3	TGCGCCAGCAGCCAAATAGCGGGGGCTGAGACCCAGTACTTC	CASSQIAGAETQYF
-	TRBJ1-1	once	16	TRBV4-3	TGCGCCAGCAGCCAAGAAGTCGCGTCTGAGGTAACTGAAGCTTTCTTT	CASSQEVASEVTEAFF
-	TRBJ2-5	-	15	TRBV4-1	TGCGCCAGCAGCCAAAGGGGACTCCTCGGAGAGACCCAGTACTTC	CASSQRGLLGETQYF
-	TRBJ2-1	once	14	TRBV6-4	TGTGCCAGCAGTGACACGGGAGAAAGCAATGAGCAGTTCTTC	CASSDTGESNEQFF
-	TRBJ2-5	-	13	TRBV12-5	TGTGCTAGTGGTTTGCCCCAACAAGAGACCCAGTACTTC	CASGLPQQETQYF
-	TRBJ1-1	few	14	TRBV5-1	TGCGCCAGCAGCTTGGTGGGAGGCTTCACTGAAGCTTTCTTT	CASSLVGGFTEAFF
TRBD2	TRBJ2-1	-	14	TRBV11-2	TGTGCCAGCAGCAGTCGGCGGGAGTACAATGAGCAGTTCTTC	CASSSRREYNEQFF
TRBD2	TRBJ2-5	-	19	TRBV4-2	TGTGCCAGCAGCCATCCTCCGGGACTAGCGGGGGTTGCGGGTGAGACCCAGTACTTC	CASSHPPGLAGVAGETQYF
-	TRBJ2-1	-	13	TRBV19	TGTGCCAGTGGGCGGGACTCCTACAATGAGCAGTTCTTC	CASGRDSYNEQFF
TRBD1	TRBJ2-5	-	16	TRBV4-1	TGCGCCAGCAGCCATGGGGACAGGGAGTTCCAAGAGACCCAGTACTTC	CASSHGDREFQETQYF
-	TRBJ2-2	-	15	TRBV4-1	TGCGCCAGCAGCCAAGAGGGGCGAGAGACCGGGGAGCTGTTTTTT	CASSQEGRETGELFF
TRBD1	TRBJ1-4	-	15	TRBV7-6	TGTGCCAGCAGCGTCGACAGGGACCGTCAGGAAAAACTGTTTTTT	CASSVDRDRQEKLFF
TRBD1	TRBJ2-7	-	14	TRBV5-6	TGTGCCAGCAGCTTGGGGACAGGGGCGTACGAGCAGTACTTC	CASSLGTGAYEQYF
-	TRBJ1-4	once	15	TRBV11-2	TGTGCCAGCAGCATTACAGTGGATCAGAGTGAAAAACTGTTTTTT	CASSITVDQSEKLFF
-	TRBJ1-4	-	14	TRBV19	TGTGCCAGTAGTATGGACAGCCATAATGAAAAACTGTTTTTT	CASSMDSHNEKLFF
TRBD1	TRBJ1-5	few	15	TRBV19	TGTGCCAGTAGTCCTCGGGACAGCTTTAATCAGCCCCAGCATTTT	CASSPRDSFNQPQHF
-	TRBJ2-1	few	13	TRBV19	TGTGCCAGCCAGCTCACAGGATCCAGGGAGCAGTTCTTC	CASQLTGSREQFF
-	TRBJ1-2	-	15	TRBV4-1	TGCGCCAGCAGCCAGGGGCCATCCAGGGTTCATGGCTACACCTTC	CASSQGPSRVHGYTF
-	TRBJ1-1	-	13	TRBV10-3	TGTGCCATCAGTGAGGAGTGGAACACTGAAGCTTTCTTT	CAISEEWNTEAFF
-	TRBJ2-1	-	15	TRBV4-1	TGCGCCAGCAGCCAAGCGGAGGGAATCTACAATGAGCAGTTCTTC	CASSQAEGIYNEQFF